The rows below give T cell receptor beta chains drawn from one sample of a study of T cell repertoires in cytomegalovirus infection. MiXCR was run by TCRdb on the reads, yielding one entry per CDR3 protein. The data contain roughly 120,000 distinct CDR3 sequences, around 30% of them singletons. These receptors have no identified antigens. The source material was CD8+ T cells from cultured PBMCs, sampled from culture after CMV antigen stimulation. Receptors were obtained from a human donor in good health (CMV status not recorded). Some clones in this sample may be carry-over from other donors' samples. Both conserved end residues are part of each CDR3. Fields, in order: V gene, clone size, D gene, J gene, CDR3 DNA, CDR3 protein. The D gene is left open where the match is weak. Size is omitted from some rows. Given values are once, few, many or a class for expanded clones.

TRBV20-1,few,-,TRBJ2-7,TGCAGTGCTAGAACAGGGGCCCCAGGGGGGAACTACGAGCAGTACTTC,CSARTGAPGGNYEQYF
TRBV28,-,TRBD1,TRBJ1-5,TGTGCCACCCGGACAGGGAGGGGCAATCAGCCCCAGCATTTT,CATRTGRGNQPQHF
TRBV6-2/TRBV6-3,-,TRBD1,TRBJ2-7,TGTGCCAGCAGTTACAGGGGACAGGGCCCCTACGAGCAGTACTTC,CASSYRGQGPYEQYF
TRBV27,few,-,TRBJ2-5,TGTGCCACCTCGACAGGTTCCACGGGGACCCAGTACTTC,CATSTGSTGTQYF
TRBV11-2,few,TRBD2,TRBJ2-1,TGTGCCAGCAGCTCGCGGGGGGGCGGTGAGCAGTTCTTC,CASSSRGGGEQFF
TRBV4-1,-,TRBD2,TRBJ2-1,TGCGCCAGCAGCCAAGCACTTAGCGGGGGCTCCTACAATGAGCAGTTCTTC,CASSQALSGGSYNEQFF
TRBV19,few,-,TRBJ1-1,TGTGCCAGTAGTATAGAAGAGGGATACACTGAAGCTTTCTTT,CASSIEEGYTEAFF
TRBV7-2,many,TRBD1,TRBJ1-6,TGTGCCAGCAGCATATGGACAGGCCCGAATTCACCCCTCCACTTT,CASSIWTGPNSPLHF
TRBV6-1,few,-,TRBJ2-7,TGTGCCAGCAGTGATCACTACGAGCAGTACTTC,CASSDHYEQYF
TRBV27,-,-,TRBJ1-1,TGTGCCACCAGGGCGGGGCTGGGGGCTTTCTTT,CATRAGLGAFF
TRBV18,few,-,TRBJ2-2,TGTGCCGTCCGGGGACCGGAGCTGTTTTTT,CAVRGPELFF
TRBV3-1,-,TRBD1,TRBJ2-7,TGTGCCAGCAGCCAAGAAGGGGACAGGATGAACGAGCAGTACTTC,CASSQEGDRMNEQYF
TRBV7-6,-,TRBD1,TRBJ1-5,TGTGCCAGCAGCTCGGAGGGGGCAGCGCAGCCCCAGCATTTT,CASSSEGAAQPQHF
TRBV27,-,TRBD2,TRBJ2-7,TGTGCCAGCGCGGAACTAGCGGGGAGGTACGAGCAGTACTTC,CASAELAGRYEQYF
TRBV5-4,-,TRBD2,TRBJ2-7,TGTGCCAGCAGTAGCGGGGGGCTCTCCTACGAGCAGTACTTC,CASSSGGLSYEQYF
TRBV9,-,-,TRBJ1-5,TGTGCCAGCAGCGTAGATGGGGGTGTGGGTCAGCCCCAGCATTTT,CASSVDGGVGQPQHF
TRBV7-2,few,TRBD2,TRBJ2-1,TGTGCCAGCAGCTTTCTCGCGGGGGGGATGAACAATGAGCAGTTCTTC,CASSFLAGGMNNEQFF
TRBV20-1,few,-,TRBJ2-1,TGCAGTGCTAGAGATTATGGGACCGACTACAATGAGCAGTTCTTC,CSARDYGTDYNEQFF
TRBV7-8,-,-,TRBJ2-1,TGTGCCAGCAGCTTAGCTGGGAGACAGTCGAATGAGCAGTTCTTC,CASSLAGRQSNEQFF
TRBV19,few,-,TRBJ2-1,TGTGCCAGTACCCCTGGGGGCGCCATTTACAATGAGCAGTTCTTC,CASTPGGAIYNEQFF
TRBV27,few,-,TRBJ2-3,TGTGCCAGCAGTTTATGGGACACTAGCACAGATACGCAGTATTTT,CASSLWDTSTDTQYF
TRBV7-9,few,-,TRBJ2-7,TGTGCCAGCAGCCCCGCCACGCAGGGGTCCTACGAGCAGTACTTC,CASSPATQGSYEQYF
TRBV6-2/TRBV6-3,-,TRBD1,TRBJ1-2,TGTGCCAGCAGAAACCTCAGGACAGGGAACAACTATGGCTACACCTTC,CASRNLRTGNNYGYTF
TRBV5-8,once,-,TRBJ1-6,TGTGCCAGCAGCTTGTCCTGGGGAGAATCCTCACCCCTCCACTTT,CASSLSWGESSPLHF
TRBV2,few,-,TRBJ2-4,TGTGCCAGCAGTGAAGGCCCCCGAGACATTCAGTACTTC,CASSEGPRDIQYF
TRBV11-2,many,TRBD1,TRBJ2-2,TGTGCCAGCAGCCCGACAGGGGTGGACACCGGGGAGCTGTTTTTT,CASSPTGVDTGELFF
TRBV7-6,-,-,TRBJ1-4,TGTGCCAGCAGCTTATACTCGGGCGCGGTGGAAGAAAAACTGTTTTTT,CASSLYSGAVEEKLFF
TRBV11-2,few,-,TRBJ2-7,TGTGCCAGCAGCGGCCAGGGGTGGTACGAGCAGTACTTC,CASSGQGWYEQYF
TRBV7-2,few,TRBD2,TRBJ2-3,TGTGCCAGCAGCTACCTAGCGGGGATTTCGGATACGCAGTATTTT,CASSYLAGISDTQYF
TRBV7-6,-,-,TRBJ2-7,TGTGCCAGCAGCCCCGGCCAGGGGAGTGGATATGGGATCTCCTACGAGCAGTACTTC,CASSPGQGSGYGISYEQYF
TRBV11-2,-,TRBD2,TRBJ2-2,TGTGCCAGCAGCTTAGATCCTAGCGGGGGTTACGGGGAGCTGTTTTTT,CASSLDPSGGYGELFF
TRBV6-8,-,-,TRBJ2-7,TGTGCCAGCAGCCTGGTGGGGCACGAGCAGTACTTC,CASSLVGHEQYF
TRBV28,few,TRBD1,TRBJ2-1,TGTGCCAGCAGCTCACGGACAGGGAGCTCCTACAATGAGCAGTTCTTC,CASSSRTGSSYNEQFF
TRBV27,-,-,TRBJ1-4,TGTGCCAGCAGTTCCGACCTGGTTGGTGGAAAACTGTTTTTT,CASSSDLVGGKLFF
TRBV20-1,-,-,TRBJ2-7,TGCAGTGCTAGAGACCTCCACGATTACGAGCAGTACTTC,CSARDLHDYEQYF
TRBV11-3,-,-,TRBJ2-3,TGTGCCAGCAGCCATACGGGGGCAGATACGCAGTATTTT,CASSHTGADTQYF
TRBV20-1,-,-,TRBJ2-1,TGCAGCCCAGCCGGGACCCTTGTCAATGAGCAGTTCTTC,CSPAGTLVNEQFF